This T cell receptor beta chain derives from a study of blood T cell repertoires in COVID-19. CDR3 size: 14 residues. Germline assignment: CDR1 SGDLS and CDR2 YYNGEE. Trimming shortened V by 0 bases and J by 6 bases, and 7 bases separated the two germline ends. Sequenced by immunoSEQ multiplex PCR; TCRdb stores in-frame clones only, minus some. This repertoire shows 300,000 to 450,000 clones, about 85% found once; its top ten account for roughly 3.6%. This receptor was obtained from a woman aged 18-30 years with acute or convalescent COVID-19. This chain connects TRBV9 to TRBJ1-6; no clear D. Sequencing was done on a sample of peripheral blood. For the CDR3, the DNA is TGTGCCAGCAGCGTAGGGCAGGTTAATTCACCCCTCCACTTT. It encodes CASSVGQVNSPLHF.